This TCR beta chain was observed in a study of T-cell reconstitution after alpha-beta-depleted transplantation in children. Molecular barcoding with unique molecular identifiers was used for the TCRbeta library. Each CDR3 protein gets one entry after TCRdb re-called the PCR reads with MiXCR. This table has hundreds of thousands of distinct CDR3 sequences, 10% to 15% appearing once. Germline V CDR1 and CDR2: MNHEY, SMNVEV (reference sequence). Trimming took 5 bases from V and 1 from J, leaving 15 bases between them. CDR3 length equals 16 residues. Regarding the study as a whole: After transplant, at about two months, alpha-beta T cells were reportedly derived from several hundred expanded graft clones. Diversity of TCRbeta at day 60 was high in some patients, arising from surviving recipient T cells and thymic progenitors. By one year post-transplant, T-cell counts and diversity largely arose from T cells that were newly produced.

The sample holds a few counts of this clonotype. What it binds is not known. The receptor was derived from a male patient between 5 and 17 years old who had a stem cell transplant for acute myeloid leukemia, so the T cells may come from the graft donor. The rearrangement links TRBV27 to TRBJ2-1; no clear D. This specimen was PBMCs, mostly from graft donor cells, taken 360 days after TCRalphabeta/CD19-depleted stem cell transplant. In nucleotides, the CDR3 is TGTGCCAGCAGTCCGCGGTGGTTAGGGTCCTACAATGAGCAGTTCTTC. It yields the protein CASSPRWLGSYNEQFF.